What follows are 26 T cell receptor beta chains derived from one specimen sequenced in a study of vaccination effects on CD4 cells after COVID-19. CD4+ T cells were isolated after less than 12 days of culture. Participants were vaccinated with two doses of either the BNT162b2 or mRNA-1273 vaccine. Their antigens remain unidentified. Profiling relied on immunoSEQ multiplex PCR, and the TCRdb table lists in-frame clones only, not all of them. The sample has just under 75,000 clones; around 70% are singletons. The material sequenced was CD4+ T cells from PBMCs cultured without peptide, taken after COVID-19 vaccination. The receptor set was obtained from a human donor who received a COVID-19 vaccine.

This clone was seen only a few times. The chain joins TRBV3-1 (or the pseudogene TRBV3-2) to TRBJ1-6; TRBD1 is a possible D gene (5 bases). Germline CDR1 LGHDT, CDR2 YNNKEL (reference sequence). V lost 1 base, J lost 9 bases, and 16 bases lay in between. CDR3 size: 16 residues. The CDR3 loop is CASSQVAPGSRSPLHF. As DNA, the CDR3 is TGTGCCAGCAGCCAAGTCGCTCCAGGGAGTCGTTCACCCCTCCACTTT.

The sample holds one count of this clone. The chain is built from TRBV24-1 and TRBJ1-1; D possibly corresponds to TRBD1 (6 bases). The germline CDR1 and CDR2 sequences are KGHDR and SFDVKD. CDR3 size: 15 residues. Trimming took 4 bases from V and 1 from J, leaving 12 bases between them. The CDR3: CATSDSHRENTEAFF. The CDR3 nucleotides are TGTGCCACCAGTGACTCTCACAGGGAGAACACTGAAGCTTTCTTT.

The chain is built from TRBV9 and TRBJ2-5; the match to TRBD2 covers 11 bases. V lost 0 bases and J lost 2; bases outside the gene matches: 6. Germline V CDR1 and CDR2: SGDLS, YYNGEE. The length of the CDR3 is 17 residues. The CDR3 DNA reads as TGTGCCAGCAGCGTAGCCCCAGGGACTAGCGGTCAAGAGACCCAGTACTTC. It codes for CASSVAPGTSGQETQYF.

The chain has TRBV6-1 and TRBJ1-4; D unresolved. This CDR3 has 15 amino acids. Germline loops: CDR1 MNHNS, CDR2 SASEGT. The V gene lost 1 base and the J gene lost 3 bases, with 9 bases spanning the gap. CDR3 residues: CASSEVGRPNEKLFF. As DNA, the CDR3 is TGTGCCAGCAGTGAAGTAGGACGGCCTAATGAAAAACTGTTTTTT.

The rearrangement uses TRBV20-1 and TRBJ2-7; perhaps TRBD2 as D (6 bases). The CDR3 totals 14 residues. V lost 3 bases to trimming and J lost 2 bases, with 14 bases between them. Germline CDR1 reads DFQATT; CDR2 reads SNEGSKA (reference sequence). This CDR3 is CSASPGGVPYEQYV. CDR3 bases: TGCAGTGCTAGTCCCGGCGGGGTCCCCTACGAGCAGTACGTC.

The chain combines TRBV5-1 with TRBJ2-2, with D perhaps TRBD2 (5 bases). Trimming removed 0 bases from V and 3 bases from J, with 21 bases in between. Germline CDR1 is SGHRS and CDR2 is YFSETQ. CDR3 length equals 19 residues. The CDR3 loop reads CASSLVDRGSIGYTGELFF. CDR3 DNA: TGCGCCAGCAGCTTGGTTGATCGGGGATCAATAGGGTACACCGGGGAGCTGTTTTTT.

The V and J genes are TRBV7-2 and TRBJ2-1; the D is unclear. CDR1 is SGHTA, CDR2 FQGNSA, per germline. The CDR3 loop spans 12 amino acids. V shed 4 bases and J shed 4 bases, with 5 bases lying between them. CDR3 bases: TGTGCCAGCAGCTCGTATTACAATGAGCAGTTCTTC. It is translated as CASSSYYNEQFF.

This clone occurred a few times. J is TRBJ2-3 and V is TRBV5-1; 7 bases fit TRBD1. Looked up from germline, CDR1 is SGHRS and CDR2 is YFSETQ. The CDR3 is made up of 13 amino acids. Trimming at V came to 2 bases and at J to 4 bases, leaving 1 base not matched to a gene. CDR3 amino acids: CASSLQGSDTQYF. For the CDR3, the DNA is TGCGCCAGCAGCTTACAGGGGTCAGATACGCAGTATTTT.

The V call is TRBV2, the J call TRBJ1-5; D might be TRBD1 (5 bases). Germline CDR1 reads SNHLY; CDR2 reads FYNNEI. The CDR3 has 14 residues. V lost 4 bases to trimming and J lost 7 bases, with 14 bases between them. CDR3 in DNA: TGTGCCAGCAGTGCTTCGCAGGGCTACCAGCCCCAGCATTTT. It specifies CASSASQGYQPQHF. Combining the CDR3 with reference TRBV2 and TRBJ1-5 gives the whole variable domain EPEVTQTPSHQVTQMGQEVILRCVPISNHLYFYWYRQILGQKVEFLVSFYNNEISEKSEIFDDQFSVERPDGSNFTLKIRSTKLEDSAMYFCASSASQGYQPQHFGDGTRLSIL.

The chain's CDR3 is CASSSPDRKAGELFF. The CDR3 nucleotides are TGTGCCAGCAGTTCCCCCGACAGGAAGGCCGGGGAGCTGTTTTTT. The genes are TRBV6-5 and TRBJ2-2; D is possibly TRBD1 (6 bases). V gave up 4 bases and J gave up 6 bases, with 15 bases separating them. This CDR3 contains 15 residues. Germline V gene data show CDR1 as MNHEY and CDR2 as SVGAGI.

The CDR3: CASSWDRVREQYV. The CDR3 DNA reads as TGTGCCAGCAGCTGGGACAGGGTTAGGGAGCAGTACGTC. This sequence joins TRBV6-6 and TRBJ2-7, with TRBD1 matching 9 bases. This CDR3 is 13 amino acids long. The V gene end was trimmed by 6 bases and the J gene end by 7 bases; junction bases not matched to a gene: 7. Germline lookup yields CDR1 MNHNY and CDR2 SVGAGI (reference sequence).

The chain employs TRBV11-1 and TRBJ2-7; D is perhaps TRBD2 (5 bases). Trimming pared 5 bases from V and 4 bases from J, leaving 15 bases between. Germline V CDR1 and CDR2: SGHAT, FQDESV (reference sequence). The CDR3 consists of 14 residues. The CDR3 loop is CASSRDGSGYEQYV. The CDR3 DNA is TGTGCCAGCAGCCGTGATGGTTCGGGGTACGAGCAGTACGTC.

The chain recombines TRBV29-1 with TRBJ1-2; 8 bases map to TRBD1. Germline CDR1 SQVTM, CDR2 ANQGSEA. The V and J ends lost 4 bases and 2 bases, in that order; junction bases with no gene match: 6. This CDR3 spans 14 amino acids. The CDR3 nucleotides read TGCAGCGTTGTTACAGGGGGGGGAAACTATGGCTACACCTTC. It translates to CSVVTGGGNYGYTF.

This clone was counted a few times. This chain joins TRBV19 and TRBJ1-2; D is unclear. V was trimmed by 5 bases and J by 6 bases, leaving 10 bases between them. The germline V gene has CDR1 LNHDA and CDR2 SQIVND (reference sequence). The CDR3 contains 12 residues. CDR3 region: CASSRHSDGYTF. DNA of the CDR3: TGTGCCAGTAGTCGGCACAGCGATGGCTACACCTTC. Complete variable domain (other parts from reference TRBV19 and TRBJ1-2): DGGITQSPKYLFRKEGQNVTLSCEQNLNHDAMYWYRQDPGQGLRLIYYSQIVNDFQKGDIAEGYSVSREKKESFPLTVTSAQKNPTAFYLCASSRHSDGYTFGSGTRLTVV.

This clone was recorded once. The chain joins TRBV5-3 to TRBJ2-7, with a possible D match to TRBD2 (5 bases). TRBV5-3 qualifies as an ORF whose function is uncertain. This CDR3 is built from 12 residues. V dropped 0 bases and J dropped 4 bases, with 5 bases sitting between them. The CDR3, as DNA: TGTGCCAGAAGCTTGGGCGGGTACGAGCAGTACGTC. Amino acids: CARSLGGYEQYV.

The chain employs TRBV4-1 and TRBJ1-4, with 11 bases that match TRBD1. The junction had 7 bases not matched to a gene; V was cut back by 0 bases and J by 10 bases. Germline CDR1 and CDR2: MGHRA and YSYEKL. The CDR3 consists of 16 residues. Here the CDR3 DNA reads TGCGCCAGCAGCCAAGAGACCGGACAGGGGGCGAGAAAACTGTTTTTT. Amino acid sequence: CASSQETGQGARKLFF.

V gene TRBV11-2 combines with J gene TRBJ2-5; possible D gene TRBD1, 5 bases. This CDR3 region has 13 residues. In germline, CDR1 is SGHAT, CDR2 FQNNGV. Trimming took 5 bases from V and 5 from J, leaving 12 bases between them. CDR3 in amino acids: CASSTQGTETQYF. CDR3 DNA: TGTGCCAGCAGCACCCAGGGTACGGAGACCCAGTACTTC.

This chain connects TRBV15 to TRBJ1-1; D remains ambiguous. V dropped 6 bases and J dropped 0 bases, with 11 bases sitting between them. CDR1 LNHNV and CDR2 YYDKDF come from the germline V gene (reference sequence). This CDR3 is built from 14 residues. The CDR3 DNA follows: TGTGCCACCAGAGACCAGGAAATGAACACTGAAGCTTTCTTT. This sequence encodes CATRDQEMNTEAFF.

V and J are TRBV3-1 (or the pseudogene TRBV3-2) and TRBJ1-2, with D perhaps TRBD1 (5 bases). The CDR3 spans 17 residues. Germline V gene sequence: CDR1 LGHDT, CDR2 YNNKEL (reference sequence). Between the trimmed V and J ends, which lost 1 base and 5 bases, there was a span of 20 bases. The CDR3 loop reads CASSQGPPGGARYGYTF. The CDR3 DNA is TGTGCCAGCAGCCAAGGCCCCCCAGGAGGGGCTAGGTATGGCTACACCTTC.

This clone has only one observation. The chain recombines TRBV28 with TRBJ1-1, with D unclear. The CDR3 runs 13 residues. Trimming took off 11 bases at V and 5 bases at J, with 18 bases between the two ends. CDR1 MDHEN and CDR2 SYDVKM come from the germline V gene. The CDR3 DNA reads TGTGCCCACAGTACACCGGGGAGGACTGAAGCTTTCTTT. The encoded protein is CAHSTPGRTEAFF. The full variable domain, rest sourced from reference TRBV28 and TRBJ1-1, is DVKVTQSSRYLVKRTGEKVFLECVQDMDHENMFWYRQDPGLGLRLIYFSYDVKMKEKGDIPEGYSVSREKKERFSLILESASTNQTSMYLCAHSTPGRTEAFFGQGTRLTVV.

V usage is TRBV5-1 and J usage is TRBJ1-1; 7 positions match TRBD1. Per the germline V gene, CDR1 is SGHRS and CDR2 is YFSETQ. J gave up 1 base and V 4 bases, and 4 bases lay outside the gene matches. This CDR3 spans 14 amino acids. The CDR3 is CASSETGTNTEAFF. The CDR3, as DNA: TGCGCCAGCAGCGAGACAGGGACGAACACTGAAGCTTTCTTT.

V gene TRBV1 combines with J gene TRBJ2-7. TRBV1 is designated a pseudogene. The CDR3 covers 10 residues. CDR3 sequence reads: CTSSQDPRHV. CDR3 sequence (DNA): TGCACCAGCAGCCAAGATCCTCGCCACGTC.

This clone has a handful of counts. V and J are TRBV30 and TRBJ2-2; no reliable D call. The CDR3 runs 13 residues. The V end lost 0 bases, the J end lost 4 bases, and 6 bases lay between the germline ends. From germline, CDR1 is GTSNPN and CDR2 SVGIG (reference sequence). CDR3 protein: CAWSVTSTGELFF. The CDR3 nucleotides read TGTGCCTGGAGTGTCACATCCACCGGGGAGCTGTTTTTT.

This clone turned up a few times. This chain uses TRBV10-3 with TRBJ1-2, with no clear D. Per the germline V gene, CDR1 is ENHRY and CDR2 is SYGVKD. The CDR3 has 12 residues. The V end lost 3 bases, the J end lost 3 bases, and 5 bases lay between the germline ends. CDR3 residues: CAISDSDYGYTF. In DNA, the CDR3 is TGTGCCATCAGTGACTCGGACTATGGCTACACCTTC.

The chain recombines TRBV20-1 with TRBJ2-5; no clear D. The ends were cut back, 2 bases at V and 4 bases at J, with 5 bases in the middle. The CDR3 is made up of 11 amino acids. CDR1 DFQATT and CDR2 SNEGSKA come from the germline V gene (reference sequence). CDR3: CSARSGETQYF. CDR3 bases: TGCAGTGCTAGATCTGGAGAGACCCAGTACTTC.

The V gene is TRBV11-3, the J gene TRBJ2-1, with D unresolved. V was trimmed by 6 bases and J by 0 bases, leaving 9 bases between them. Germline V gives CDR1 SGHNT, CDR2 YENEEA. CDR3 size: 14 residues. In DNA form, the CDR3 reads TGTGCCAGCAGTTTGGACGGCTCCTACAATGAGCAGTTCTTC. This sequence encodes CASSLDGSYNEQFF.